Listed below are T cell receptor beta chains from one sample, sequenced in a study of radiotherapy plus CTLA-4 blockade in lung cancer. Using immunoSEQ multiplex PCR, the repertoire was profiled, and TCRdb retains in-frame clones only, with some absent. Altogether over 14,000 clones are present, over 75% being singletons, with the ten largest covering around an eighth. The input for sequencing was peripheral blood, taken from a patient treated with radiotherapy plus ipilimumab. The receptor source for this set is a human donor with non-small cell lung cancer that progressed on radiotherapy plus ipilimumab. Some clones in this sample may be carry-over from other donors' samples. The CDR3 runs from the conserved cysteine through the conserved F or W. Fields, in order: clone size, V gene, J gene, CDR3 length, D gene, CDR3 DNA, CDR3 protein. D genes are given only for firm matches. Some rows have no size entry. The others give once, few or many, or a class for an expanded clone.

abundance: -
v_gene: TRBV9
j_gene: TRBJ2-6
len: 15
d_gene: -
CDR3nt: TGTGCCAGCAGCGTAGCAGGAAGTGGGGCCAACGTCCTGACTTTC
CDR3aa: CASSVAGSGANVLTF

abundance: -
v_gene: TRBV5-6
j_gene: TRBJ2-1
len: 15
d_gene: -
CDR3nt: TGTGCCAGCAGGACGGGGATTGGGACCTACAATGAGCAGTTCTTC
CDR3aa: CASRTGIGTYNEQFF

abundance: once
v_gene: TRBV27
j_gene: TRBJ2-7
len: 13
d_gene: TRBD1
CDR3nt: TGTGCCAGCAGTGTGGACAGGACCTACGAGCAGTACTTC
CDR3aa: CASSVDRTYEQYF

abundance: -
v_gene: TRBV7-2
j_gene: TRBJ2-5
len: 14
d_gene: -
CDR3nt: TGTGCCAGCAGCTTCGGGTCTGGACAAGAGACCCAGTACTTC
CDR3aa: CASSFGSGQETQYF

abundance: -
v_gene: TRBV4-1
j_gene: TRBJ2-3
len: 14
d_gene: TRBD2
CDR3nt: TGCGCCAGCAGCTCAGGACTAGCGACAGATACGCAGTATTTT
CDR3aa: CASSSGLATDTQYF

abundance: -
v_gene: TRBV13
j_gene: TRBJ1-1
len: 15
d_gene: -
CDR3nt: TGTGCCAGCAGCAGCACGGGGGGCGAGGACACTGAAGCTTTCTTT
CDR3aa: CASSSTGGEDTEAFF

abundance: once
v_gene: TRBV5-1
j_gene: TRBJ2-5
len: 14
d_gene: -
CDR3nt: TGCGCCAGCAGCTTGCTGTCTAGTCAAGAGACCCAGTACTTC
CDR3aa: CASSLLSSQETQYF

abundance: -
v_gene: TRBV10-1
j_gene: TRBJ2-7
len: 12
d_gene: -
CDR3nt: TGCGCCAGCAGTGATGACAGGCGCGTGCAGTACTTC
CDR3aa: CASSDDRRVQYF

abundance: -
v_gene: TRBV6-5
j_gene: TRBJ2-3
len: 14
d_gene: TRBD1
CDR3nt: TGTGCCAGCAGTACCACAGGGGGGTCAGATACGCAGTATTTT
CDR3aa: CASSTTGGSDTQYF

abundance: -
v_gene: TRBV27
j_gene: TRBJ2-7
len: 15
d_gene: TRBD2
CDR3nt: TGTGCCAGCAGTCAAAGCCGGACTAGGAGCTACGAGCAGTACTTC
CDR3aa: CASSQSRTRSYEQYF

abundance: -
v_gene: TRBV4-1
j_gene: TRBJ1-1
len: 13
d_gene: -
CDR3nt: TGCGCCAGCTCCCCCGGGGGGAACACTGAAGCTTTCTTT
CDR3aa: CASSPGGNTEAFF

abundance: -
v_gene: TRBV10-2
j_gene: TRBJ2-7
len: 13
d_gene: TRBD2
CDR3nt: TGCGCCAGCAGTGAACGCGGGAGCTACGAGCAGTACTTC
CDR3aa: CASSERGSYEQYF

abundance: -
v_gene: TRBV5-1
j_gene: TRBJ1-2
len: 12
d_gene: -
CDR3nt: TGCGCCAGCAGCTTGGGGCAGGTTGGCTACACCTTC
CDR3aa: CASSLGQVGYTF

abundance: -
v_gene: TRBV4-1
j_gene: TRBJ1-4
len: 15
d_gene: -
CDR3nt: TGCGCCAGCAGCCAACCCCCTCACCAGGATGAAAAACTGTTTTTT
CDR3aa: CASSQPPHQDEKLFF

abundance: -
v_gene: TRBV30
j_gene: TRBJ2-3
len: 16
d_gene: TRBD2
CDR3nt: TGTGCCTGGAGGGAATTGACTAGCGGGAGGGCAGATACGCAGTATTTT
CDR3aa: CAWRELTSGRADTQYF

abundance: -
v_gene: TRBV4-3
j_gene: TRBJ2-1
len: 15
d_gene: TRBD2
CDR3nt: TGCGCCAGCAGCCAAGCGACTAGCCCCTGGTATGAGCAGTTCTTC
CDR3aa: CASSQATSPWYEQFF

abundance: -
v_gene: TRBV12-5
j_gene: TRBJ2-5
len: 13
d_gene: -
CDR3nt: TGTGCTAGTGTCGACATAAACGAGGAGACCCAGTACTTC
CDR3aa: CASVDINEETQYF

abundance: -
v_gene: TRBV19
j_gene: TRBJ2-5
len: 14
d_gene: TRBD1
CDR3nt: TGTGCCAGTAGTATGGACAGGGAGTCGGAGACCCAGTACTTC
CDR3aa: CASSMDRESETQYF